Listed below are T cell receptor beta chains from one sample, sequenced in a study of blood T cells in healthy people across ages. TCRdb analysed the 5' RACE reads with MiXCR anew, one entry per CDR3 protein. The sample shows 1.5 million to 2 million distinct CDR3 sequences, under 30% of them seen only once. Source material: blood. These receptors originate from a woman in her 30s in good health. The CDR3 runs from the conserved cysteine through the conserved F or W. The order of the fields is clone size, V gene, D gene, J gene, CDR3 protein, CDR3 DNA. D genes are given only for firm matches. For some rows the clone size is stated as once, few or many, or as a class when expanded; others skip it.

clone_size: few
v_call: TRBV9
d_call: -
j_call: TRBJ1-6
cdr3_aa: CASSVTGGRNSPLHF
cdr3_nt: TGTGCCAGCAGCGTCACAGGAGGGCGGAATTCACCCCTCCACTTT

clone_size: -
v_call: TRBV24-1
d_call: -
j_call: TRBJ2-1
cdr3_aa: CAPLYEQFF
cdr3_nt: TGTGCCCCCTTGTATGAGCAGTTCTTC

clone_size: few
v_call: TRBV27
d_call: -
j_call: TRBJ2-5
cdr3_aa: CASSLSPLPGGGSGGETQYF
cdr3_nt: TGTGCCAGCAGTTTATCTCCGCTACCCGGGGGTGGGTCGGGCGGAGAGACCCAGTACTTC

clone_size: -
v_call: TRBV4-1
d_call: -
j_call: TRBJ2-3
cdr3_aa: CASSQRTGSTDTQYF
cdr3_nt: TGCGCCAGCAGCCAGCGCACAGGGTCCACAGATACGCAGTATTTT

clone_size: -
v_call: TRBV2
d_call: -
j_call: TRBJ1-5
cdr3_aa: CASSEAWGGGRQPQHF
cdr3_nt: TGTGCCAGCAGTGAAGCTTGGGGCGGAGGGAGGCAGCCCCAGCATTTT

clone_size: -
v_call: TRBV2
d_call: -
j_call: TRBJ2-3
cdr3_aa: CASTGGTASTDTQYF
cdr3_nt: TGTGCCAGCACGGGGGGGACAGCTAGCACAGATACGCAGTATTTT

clone_size: -
v_call: TRBV19
d_call: -
j_call: TRBJ2-7
cdr3_aa: CATKTVYEQYF
cdr3_nt: TGTGCCACCAAGACGGTCTACGAGCAGTACTTC

clone_size: -
v_call: TRBV24-1
d_call: -
j_call: TRBJ2-7
cdr3_aa: CATSDRDTGGGYERYF
cdr3_nt: TGTGCCACCAGTGACCGGGACACCGGCGGTGGATACGAGCGGTACTTC

clone_size: many
v_call: TRBV6-6
d_call: TRBD1
j_call: TRBJ1-2
cdr3_aa: CASTPGTGNGYTF
cdr3_nt: TGTGCCAGCACTCCCGGGACAGGGAATGGCTACACCTTC

clone_size: -
v_call: TRBV5-1
d_call: TRBD1
j_call: TRBJ1-2
cdr3_aa: CASSFGTGDWGYTF
cdr3_nt: TGCGCCAGCAGCTTCGGGACAGGGGACTGGGGCTACACCTTC

clone_size: few
v_call: TRBV9
d_call: -
j_call: TRBJ2-7
cdr3_aa: CASSVDGSSGTYEQYF
cdr3_nt: TGTGCCAGCAGCGTAGATGGTAGTTCTGGTACCTACGAGCAGTACTTC

clone_size: many
v_call: TRBV20-1
d_call: -
j_call: TRBJ2-7
cdr3_aa: CSASKGLLDYEQYF
cdr3_nt: TGCAGTGCTAGTAAAGGGCTCCTGGACTACGAGCAGTACTTC

clone_size: many
v_call: TRBV12-3/TRBV12-4
d_call: -
j_call: TRBJ1-2
cdr3_aa: CASSGQSSDYGYTF
cdr3_nt: TGTGCCAGCAGTGGACAGTCATCGGACTATGGCTACACCTTC

clone_size: few
v_call: TRBV6-2/TRBV6-3
d_call: -
j_call: TRBJ2-7
cdr3_aa: CASTPGARYGQYF
cdr3_nt: TGTGCCAGCACTCCGGGAGCGCGGTACGGGCAGTACTTC

clone_size: many
v_call: TRBV7-2
d_call: -
j_call: TRBJ2-5
cdr3_aa: CASSLSRGRQETQYF
cdr3_nt: TGTGCCAGCAGCTTATCGCGGGGACGACAAGAGACCCAGTACTTC

clone_size: -
v_call: TRBV7-9
d_call: -
j_call: TRBJ2-1
cdr3_aa: CASSNQDREQFF
cdr3_nt: TGTGCCAGCAGCAATCAGGACAGAGAGCAGTTCTTC

clone_size: -
v_call: TRBV28
d_call: -
j_call: TRBJ1-2
cdr3_aa: CASTPRTAVLGGYTF
cdr3_nt: TGTGCCAGCACCCCCCGGACAGCCGTCTTGGGGGGCTACACCTTC

clone_size: few
v_call: TRBV18
d_call: TRBD2
j_call: TRBJ2-7
cdr3_aa: CASSPYEGGSYEQYF
cdr3_nt: TGTGCCAGCTCACCATATGAGGGAGGGTCCTACGAGCAGTACTTC

clone_size: few
v_call: TRBV3-1
d_call: -
j_call: TRBJ2-1
cdr3_aa: CASSPRDSNNEQFF
cdr3_nt: TGTGCCAGCAGCCCCCGGGACTCCAACAATGAGCAGTTCTTC

clone_size: many
v_call: TRBV2
d_call: -
j_call: TRBJ2-7
cdr3_aa: CASSPSELTYEQYF
cdr3_nt: TGTGCCAGCAGCCCCTCGGAGCTTACCTACGAGCAGTACTTC

clone_size: -
v_call: TRBV28
d_call: TRBD1
j_call: TRBJ1-4
cdr3_aa: CASSLLGQGYEKLFF
cdr3_nt: TGTGCCAGCAGTTTATTAGGACAGGGATATGAAAAACTGTTTTTT

clone_size: -
v_call: TRBV28
d_call: TRBD1
j_call: TRBJ2-7
cdr3_aa: CASSVPSPGQGKNEQYF
cdr3_nt: TGTGCCAGCAGTGTGCCATCTCCGGGACAGGGGAAGAACGAGCAGTACTTC

clone_size: -
v_call: TRBV7-9
d_call: -
j_call: TRBJ2-7
cdr3_aa: CASSYDFLANNEQYF
cdr3_nt: TGTGCCAGCAGCTATGATTTCCTAGCGAACAATGAGCAGTACTTC

clone_size: -
v_call: TRBV20-1
d_call: -
j_call: TRBJ1-1
cdr3_aa: CSASKDTEAFF
cdr3_nt: TGCAGTGCTAGTAAAGACACTGAAGCTTTCTTT

clone_size: -
v_call: TRBV5-1
d_call: -
j_call: TRBJ2-3
cdr3_aa: CASNWGTSDTQYF
cdr3_nt: TGCGCCAGCAACTGGGGGACATCAGATACGCAGTATTTT

clone_size: few
v_call: TRBV10-3
d_call: -
j_call: TRBJ1-1
cdr3_aa: CAISESMKVVAFF
cdr3_nt: TGTGCCATCAGTGAGTCAATGAAGGTCGTAGCTTTCTTT

clone_size: many
v_call: TRBV11-1
d_call: -
j_call: TRBJ2-5
cdr3_aa: CASSRGRTTETQYF
cdr3_nt: TGTGCCAGCAGCCGAGGGCGGACAACAGAGACCCAGTACTTC

clone_size: few
v_call: TRBV29-1
d_call: -
j_call: TRBJ2-4
cdr3_aa: CSVGVGGARDIQYF
cdr3_nt: TGCAGCGTCGGGGTGGGGGGCGCGAGGGACATTCAGTACTTC

clone_size: -
v_call: TRBV10-2
d_call: TRBD2
j_call: TRBJ2-1
cdr3_aa: CASGTSYEQFF
cdr3_nt: TGCGCCAGCGGGACTAGTTATGAGCAGTTCTTC

clone_size: -
v_call: TRBV7-9
d_call: TRBD1
j_call: TRBJ2-5
cdr3_aa: CASSLVTGAETQYF
cdr3_nt: TGTGCCAGCAGCTTAGTGACAGGGGCGGAGACCCAGTACTTC

clone_size: few
v_call: TRBV27
d_call: -
j_call: TRBJ1-2
cdr3_aa: CASSRQDRYGYTF
cdr3_nt: TGTGCCAGCAGTAGACAGGACCGCTATGGCTACACCTTC

clone_size: many
v_call: TRBV29-1
d_call: TRBD2
j_call: TRBJ2-5
cdr3_aa: CSVDPGGETQYF
cdr3_nt: TGCAGCGTTGACCCGGGGGGAGAGACCCAGTACTTC

clone_size: -
v_call: TRBV4-3
d_call: -
j_call: TRBJ1-1
cdr3_aa: CASSQELSGTEAFF
cdr3_nt: TGCGCCAGCAGCCAAGAGCTGTCTGGCACTGAAGCTTTCTTT

clone_size: few
v_call: TRBV10-3
d_call: TRBD1
j_call: TRBJ1-6
cdr3_aa: CAISYQTGENSPLHF
cdr3_nt: TGTGCCATCAGTTACCAGACAGGGGAAAATTCACCCCTCCACTTT

clone_size: many
v_call: TRBV15
d_call: TRBD2
j_call: TRBJ2-3
cdr3_aa: CATSGRTSGGDTQYF
cdr3_nt: TGTGCCACCAGCGGAAGGACTAGCGGGGGAGATACGCAGTATTTT

clone_size: few
v_call: TRBV18
d_call: -
j_call: TRBJ2-7
cdr3_aa: CASSKGQTYEQYF
cdr3_nt: TGTGCCAGCTCTAAGGGTCAGACCTACGAGCAGTACTTC

clone_size: few
v_call: TRBV7-2
d_call: TRBD2
j_call: TRBJ2-1
cdr3_aa: CASSLKLAGGNEQFF
cdr3_nt: TGTGCCAGCAGCTTGAAACTAGCGGGAGGGAATGAGCAGTTCTTC

clone_size: few
v_call: TRBV28
d_call: -
j_call: TRBJ2-3
cdr3_aa: CAGTQGDTQYF
cdr3_nt: TGTGCCGGCACCCAGGGAGATACGCAGTATTTT

clone_size: -
v_call: TRBV7-2
d_call: -
j_call: TRBJ1-2
cdr3_aa: CASSLPRAYGYTF
cdr3_nt: TGTGCCAGCAGCTTACCCAGGGCCTATGGCTACACCTTC

clone_size: many
v_call: TRBV7-3
d_call: -
j_call: TRBJ2-1
cdr3_aa: CASSLGDSSYNEQFF
cdr3_nt: TGTGCCAGCAGCTTGGGAGACAGCTCCTACAATGAGCAGTTCTTC

clone_size: -
v_call: TRBV4-2
d_call: TRBD2
j_call: TRBJ2-5
cdr3_aa: CASSPYHQAGGAETQYF
cdr3_nt: TGTGCCAGCAGCCCCTACCATCAAGCGGGGGGAGCGGAGACCCAGTACTTC

clone_size: -
v_call: TRBV20-1
d_call: -
j_call: TRBJ2-5
cdr3_aa: CSAPRAGSGETQYF
cdr3_nt: TGCAGTGCTCCCCGCGCGGGGAGTGGAGAGACCCAGTACTTC

clone_size: -
v_call: TRBV30
d_call: -
j_call: TRBJ1-5
cdr3_aa: CAWRGKQGLNQPQHF
cdr3_nt: TGTGCCTGGAGGGGCAAACAGGGCCTCAATCAGCCCCAGCATTTT

clone_size: -
v_call: TRBV12-5
d_call: -
j_call: TRBJ2-5
cdr3_aa: CASGLVKANRGEETQYF
cdr3_nt: TGTGCTAGTGGTTTGGTAAAGGCTAATCGAGGCGAAGAGACCCAGTACTTC

clone_size: -
v_call: TRBV5-1
d_call: TRBD2
j_call: TRBJ2-1
cdr3_aa: CASSLAPRGGDNEQFF
cdr3_nt: TGCGCCAGCAGCTTGGCCCCGCGGGGGGGAGACAATGAGCAGTTCTTC

clone_size: -
v_call: TRBV7-2
d_call: TRBD2
j_call: TRBJ2-7
cdr3_aa: CVSSLADPSGPYYEQYF
cdr3_nt: TGTGTCAGCAGCTTAGCGGACCCTAGCGGGCCTTACTACGAGCAGTACTTC

clone_size: -
v_call: TRBV12-3/TRBV12-4
d_call: TRBD1
j_call: TRBJ2-3
cdr3_aa: CASSWGQGGTDTQYF
cdr3_nt: TGTGCCAGCAGTTGGGGACAGGGCGGAACAGATACGCAGTATTTT

clone_size: many
v_call: TRBV20-1
d_call: -
j_call: TRBJ2-5
cdr3_aa: CSAITRLGTQYF
cdr3_nt: TGCAGTGCTATAACCCGTTTGGGGACCCAGTACTTC

clone_size: few
v_call: TRBV9
d_call: -
j_call: TRBJ1-2
cdr3_aa: CASSTRLGAHGYTF
cdr3_nt: TGTGCCAGCAGCACCCGGCTGGGGGCGCATGGCTACACCTTC

clone_size: -
v_call: TRBV20-1
d_call: -
j_call: TRBJ1-1
cdr3_aa: CSARDPRQDTEAFF
cdr3_nt: TGCAGTGCTAGAGATCCACGGCAGGACACTGAAGCTTTCTTT

clone_size: once
v_call: TRBV20-1
d_call: -
j_call: TRBJ1-2
cdr3_aa: CSARDLQPRGYTF
cdr3_nt: TGCAGTGCTAGAGATTTACAACCGAGGGGCTACACCTTC

clone_size: -
v_call: TRBV29-1
d_call: TRBD2
j_call: TRBJ2-3
cdr3_aa: CSVEITAGGLSGTDTQYF
cdr3_nt: TGCAGCGTTGAAATTACAGCGGGAGGGCTTTCGGGCACAGATACGCAGTATTTT

clone_size: few
v_call: TRBV14
d_call: -
j_call: TRBJ2-1
cdr3_aa: CASSAPGNHLNEQFF
cdr3_nt: TGTGCCAGCAGTGCCCCGGGAAACCATCTCAATGAGCAGTTCTTC

clone_size: many
v_call: TRBV5-1
d_call: -
j_call: TRBJ2-1
cdr3_aa: CASCRDPGTMYNEQFF
cdr3_nt: TGCGCCAGCTGCCGAGATCCCGGGACAATGTACAATGAGCAGTTCTTC

clone_size: many
v_call: TRBV4-3
d_call: -
j_call: TRBJ2-7
cdr3_aa: CASSQTLGGPYEQYF
cdr3_nt: TGCGCCAGCAGCCAGACTCTCGGTGGTCCCTACGAGCAGTACTTC